Following are 15 T cell receptor beta chains from one sample sequenced in a study of Tregs in tolerant kidney transplant recipients. Using immunoSEQ multiplex PCR, the repertoire was profiled, and TCRdb retains in-frame clones only, with some absent. The sample yields about 110,000 clones, 90% seen once. The input for sequencing was CD4+ T cells from blood, taken before the transplant. The receptors here all came from a human donor who received a combined kidney and bone marrow transplant.

The genes are TRBV7-6 and TRBJ2-7, with 9 bases lining up with TRBD1. Trimming took 1 base from V and 5 from J; bases not matched to a gene: 3. The CDR3 is 14 residues long. From germline, CDR1 is SGHVS and CDR2 FNYEAQ. Here the CDR3 DNA reads TGTGCCAGCAGCTTAGAACAGGGGGCCCACGAGCAGTACTTC. Protein sequence: CASSLEQGAHEQYF.

The CDR3 region has the DNA TGTGCCAGCAGCTTAGAAGTCAGGGGGGAAGCTTTCTTT. Protein sequence: CASSLEVRGEAFF. V and J are TRBV7-9 and TRBJ1-1; 7 nucleotides match TRBD1. Germline CDR1 and CDR2: SEHNR and FQNEAQ (reference sequence). With V trimmed by 1 base and J by 8 bases, 4 bases remained unmatched. This CDR3 has 13 amino acids.

The V and J genes are TRBV2 and TRBJ1-2, with 7 bases fitting TRBD1. V dropped 9 bases and J dropped 6; count of bases not matched to a gene: 10. Germline V gives CDR1 SNHLY, CDR2 FYNNEI. CDR3 size: 13 residues. In nucleotides, the CDR3 is TGTGCCAGGGGTGACAGGGTAGGGAATGGCTACACCTTC. This sequence encodes CARGDRVGNGYTF. The full variable domain, its missing parts supplied by reference TRBV2 and TRBJ1-2, is EPEVTQTPSHQVTQMGQEVILRCVPISNHLYFYWYRQILGQKVEFLVSFYNNEISEKSEIFDDQFSVERPDGSNFTLKIRSTKLEDSAMYFCARGDRVGNGYTFGSGTRLTVV.

The chain combines TRBV6-4 with TRBJ2-1, with D perhaps matching TRBD2 (5 bases). V lost 4 bases, J lost 0 bases, and 13 bases lay in between. Germline assignment: CDR1 MRHNA and CDR2 SNTAGT. This CDR3 is 16 amino acids long. The DNA for the CDR3 is TGTGCCAGCAGTGTGATTCGGGGAAGCTCCTACAATGAGCAGTTCTTC. Translating gives CASSVIRGSSYNEQFF.

The chain couples TRBV4-1 to TRBJ1-3; 8 bases map to TRBD1. With 4 bases clipped from V and 4 bases from J, the junction kept 12 bases outside the gene matches. The CDR3 runs to 17 residues. CDR1 MGHRA and CDR2 YSYEKL come from the germline V gene. CDR3 in amino acids: CASSPTPTGGAGNTIYF. The CDR3 DNA sequence: TGCGCCAGCAGCCCCACACCAACAGGGGGTGCGGGAAACACCATATATTTT.

The chain recombines TRBV5-1 with TRBJ2-1; 9 bases are shared with TRBD2. V gave up 4 bases and J gave up 0 bases; unmatched junction bases: 5. The germline gives CDR1 SGHRS, CDR2 YFSETQ. The CDR3 is made up of 16 amino acids. CDR3: CASSILAGSSYNEQFF. The CDR3 bases are TGCGCCAGCAGCATCCTAGCGGGAAGCTCCTACAATGAGCAGTTCTTC.

This chain joins TRBV5-6 and TRBJ1-2, with D possibly TRBD1 on 6 matching bases. CDR1 is SGHDT and CDR2 is YYEEEE in the germline V gene. Trimming stripped 4 bases from V and 4 bases from J, with 14 bases between. The CDR3 covers 14 residues. The DNA for the CDR3 is TGTGCCAGCAGCGAATTGACAGGAGGCTATGGCTACACCTTC. Its translation: CASSELTGGYGYTF. Complete variable domain (other parts from reference TRBV5-6 and TRBJ1-2): DAGVTQSPTHLIKTRGQQVTLRCSPKSGHDTVSWYQQALGQGPQFIFQYYEEEERQRGNFPDRFSGHQFPNYSSELNVNALLLGDSALYLCASSELTGGYGYTFGSGTRLTVV.

CDR3 loop: CASSGQGTETQYF. The DNA for the CDR3 is TGCGCCAGCAGCGGACAGGGCACAGAGACCCAGTACTTC. This sequence joins TRBV10-1 and TRBJ2-5; TRBD1 matches at 8 bases. This CDR3 has 13 residues. Germline CDR1 and CDR2: WNHNN and SYGVQD (reference sequence). V was clipped by 6 bases and J by 4 bases; unmatched bases: 4.

This chain uses TRBV28 with TRBJ2-7; no clear D gene. Germline CDR1 MDHEN, CDR2 SYDVKM. CDR3 length: 13 residues. V lost 3 bases to trimming and J lost 0 bases, with 6 bases between them. The CDR3 loop is CASSLRSSYEQYF. The CDR3 DNA is TGTGCCAGCAGTTTGCGGTCCTCCTACGAGCAGTACTTC.

The chain combines TRBV18 with TRBJ1-6; D remains ambiguous. This CDR3 is 17 amino acids long. Trimming shortened V by 6 bases and J by 0 bases, and 15 bases separated the two germline ends. CDR1 and CDR2 (germline): KGHSH, LQKENI. DNA for the CDR3: TGTGCCAGCTCCCTGACGGTTGGGAGCTCCTATAATTCACCCCTCCACTTT. Protein product: CASSLTVGSSYNSPLHF.

This rearrangement joins TRBV18 to TRBJ1-2; D remains unclear. V was trimmed by 3 bases and J by 0 bases, leaving 11 bases between them. Germline lookup yields CDR1 KGHSH and CDR2 LQKENI. The CDR3 is 15 amino acids. DNA of the CDR3: TGTGCCAGCTCACCCTCCCGAGGGTCTAACTATGGCTACACCTTC. This encodes CASSPSRGSNYGYTF.

The V call is TRBV7-2, the J call TRBJ2-1, with 7 bases fitting TRBD2. Germline V gives CDR1 SGHTA, CDR2 FQGNSA. The ends lost 5 bases at V and 3 bases at J; junction bases unmatched: 7. This CDR3 contains 15 residues. In DNA form, the CDR3 reads TGTGCCAGCAGCAGCGGGCAGCGGGGCTACAATGAGCAGTTCTTC. This encodes CASSSGQRGYNEQFF.

In nucleotides, the CDR3 is TGTGCCAGCAGCCACGGAGGGAACTATGGCTACACCTTC. Encoded protein: CASSHGGNYGYTF. The J gene is TRBJ1-2, the V gene TRBV11-2; D unclear. The CDR3 has 13 amino acids. Germline V CDR1 and CDR2: SGHAT, FQNNGV. Trimming left V 5 bases short and J 2 bases short, with 9 bases between.

The rearrangement uses TRBV27 and TRBJ1-2, with D perhaps matching TRBD1 (6 bases). There are 13 residues in the CDR3. Per germline, CDR1 MNHEY and CDR2 SMNVEV (reference sequence). Between the trimmed V and J ends, which lost 2 bases and 8 bases, there was a span of 12 bases. The CDR3 DNA is TGTGCCAGCAGTTTAAGGGGGATTGGGGGCTACACCTTC. Protein product: CASSLRGIGGYTF.

The chain couples TRBV7-2 to TRBJ2-1, with TRBD2 identical over 7 bases. This CDR3 spans 16 amino acids. Looked up from germline, CDR1 is SGHTA and CDR2 is FQGNSA. V shed 4 bases, J shed 7 bases, and the junction held 13 bases outside the gene matches. CDR3 loop: CASSSMRGGRENEQFF. CDR3 nucleotide sequence: TGTGCCAGCAGCTCGATGAGGGGAGGGCGAGAAAATGAGCAGTTCTTC.